This T cell receptor (beta chain) was sequenced for a study of T cell changes during pregnancy in multiple sclerosis. The method was immunoSEQ multiplex PCR; TCRdb's version includes in-frame clones alone and lacks a portion of them. The data show around 92,000 clones, roughly 92% seen once. J lost 3 bases, V lost 5 bases, and 10 bases had no gene match. The CDR3 extends over 16 amino acids. CDR1 SGHVS and CDR2 FQNEAQ come from the germline V gene. The source was peripheral blood, collected after pregnancy. This chain joins TRBV7-8 and TRBJ2-3; 8 nucleotides align to TRBD2. This sequence originates from a female donor with multiple sclerosis, enrolled in a pregnancy study. The CDR3 reads CASSPPQAGVTDTQYF. CDR3 bases: TGTGCCAGCAGCCCGCCCCAAGCGGGAGTAACAGATACGCAGTATTTT.